Listed here is a single T cell receptor beta chain. The antigen remains undetermined. J was trimmed by 6 bases and V by 3 bases; bases with no gene match: 6. This CDR3 has 15 residues. Germline V gives CDR1 SGDLS, CDR2 YYNGEE. Template switching introduced a universal primer site, and the cDNA bore unique molecular identifiers. TCRdb reanalysed the 5' RACE reads using MiXCR and keeps one entry per CDR3 protein. Of about 250,000 distinct CDR3 sequences in the sample, around 7.6% were seen once. The sample comes from a study of identical twins. Notes on the study in general: For cord blood, abundant beta clonotypes had fewer insertions, unlike memory repertoires, which showed none.

These records were also assigned to another study, of yellow fever vaccine responses in identical twins. This second report adds: Each twin's T cell response to the vaccine was reported to look partly convergent and partly personalized.

This TCR came from a woman younger than 35 in good health. Material: CD8+ T cells sorted from blood. The rearrangement links TRBV9 to TRBJ1-6, with 7 bases matching TRBD1. CDR3 in amino acids: CASSAGQALNSPLHF. The CDR3 DNA reads as TGTGCCAGCAGCGCCGGACAGGCTCTTAATTCACCCCTCCACTTT.